The rows below give T cell receptor beta chains drawn from one sample of a study of type 1 regulatory T cells. TCRdb reprocessed the reads via MiXCR and lists one record per CDR3 protein. This table has 15,000 to 20,000 distinct CDR3 sequences, roughly 10% appearing once. The sample consisted of CD4+ T cells, either the whole sample or a sorted fraction (not recorded which). All receptors come from a human donor in good health. CDR3s include the opening cysteine and the closing phenylalanine or tryptophan. The D gene is left open where the match is weak. Clone size is not always given. Where it is, it says once, few, many or a class for expanded clones.

TRBD2 | TRBJ2-1 | TRBV29-1 | medium-sized | CSALGAGGLNEQFF | TGCAGCGCCCTAGGAGCGGGAGGTCTTAATGAGCAGTTCTTC
- | TRBJ2-3 | TRBV4-3 | many | CASSQDYTDTQYF | TGCGCCAGCAGCCAAGATTATACAGATACGCAGTATTTT
- | TRBJ2-7 | TRBV20-1 | - | CSAISEPSYEQYF | TGCAGTGCTATAAGTGAGCCTTCCTACGAGCAGTACTTC
- | TRBJ1-1 | TRBV29-1 | medium-sized | CSPSYPPENTEAFF | TGCAGCCCTTCTTACCCCCCAGAGAACACTGAAGCTTTCTTT
TRBD2 | TRBJ2-1 | TRBV7-2 | few | CASSLGTSGYNEQFF | TGTGCCAGCAGCTTGGGGACTAGCGGATACAATGAGCAGTTCTTC
- | TRBJ2-2 | TRBV6-5 | many | CASRPTNTGELFF | TGTGCCAGCAGACCGACGAACACCGGGGAGCTGTTTTTT
TRBD1 | TRBJ2-5 | TRBV29-1 | few | CSVTGSTVETQYF | TGCAGCGTGACAGGGTCGACGGTGGAGACCCAGTACTTC
TRBD1 | TRBJ2-3 | TRBV30 | many | CAWSVQAGGADTQYF | TGTGCCTGGAGTGTACAAGCAGGGGGCGCAGATACGCAGTATTTT
- | TRBJ2-3 | TRBV7-9 | few | CASSLDHPGDTQYF | TGTGCCAGCAGCTTGGACCACCCGGGAGATACGCAGTATTTT
- | TRBJ2-7 | TRBV4-2 | many | CASSAGDEQYF | TGTGCCAGCAGCGCTGGTGACGAGCAGTACTTC
- | TRBJ1-4 | TRBV7-2 | many | CASSSPGRNEKLFF | TGTGCCAGCAGCAGCCCGGGTCGAAATGAAAAACTGTTTTTT
- | TRBJ1-2 | TRBV6-6 | many | CASGIGGYTF | TGTGCCAGCGGCATAGGGGGCTACACCTTC
TRBD1 | TRBJ1-2 | TRBV7-8 | many | CASRQGAEGQLYGYTF | TGTGCCAGCAGGCAGGGGGCGGAGGGACAGCTCTATGGCTACACCTTC
- | TRBJ1-5 | TRBV10-1 | - | CAATQPQHF | TGCGCCGCAACTCAGCCCCAGCATTTT
- | TRBJ2-3 | TRBV15 | - | CATSRDGQGGTDTQYF | TGTGCCACCAGCAGAGATGGGCAGGGCGGCACAGATACGCAGTATTTT
- | TRBJ2-1 | TRBV3-1 | - | CASSQGNLAVYNEQFF | TGTGCCAGCAGCCAAGGAAATCTAGCTGTCTACAATGAGCAGTTCTTC
TRBD2 | TRBJ2-7 | TRBV20-1 | - | CSTSGRARVYEQYF | TGCAGTACTAGCGGGAGGGCCAGGGTGTACGAGCAGTACTTC
TRBD2 | TRBJ2-5 | TRBV20-1 | few | CSATGLAGTQETQYF | TGCAGTGCTACGGGACTAGCGGGGACACAAGAGACCCAGTACTTC
- | TRBJ2-7 | TRBV28 | many | CASSGQPRGEQYF | TGTGCCAGCAGCGGACAGCCTCGAGGAGAGCAGTACTTC
- | TRBJ2-3 | TRBV7-6 | few | CASAGGTDTQYF | TGTGCCAGCGCCGGCGGCACAGATACGCAGTATTTT
TRBD2 | TRBJ2-3 | TRBV7-2 | few | CASSLGAGGRVDTQYF | TGTGCCAGCAGCTTAGGCGCGGGAGGGCGAGTAGATACGCAGTATTTT
- | TRBJ2-2 | TRBV7-9 | medium-sized | CASSLAGSGELFF | TGTGCCAGCAGCTTAGCGGGATCCGGGGAGCTGTTTTTT
- | TRBJ1-2 | TRBV6-5 | few | CASRNPGRLGYGYTF | TGTGCCAGCAGAAATCCGGGACGGCTAGGCTATGGCTACACCTTC
- | TRBJ1-3 | TRBV7-2 | few | CASSFKGTGNTIYF | TGTGCCAGCAGCTTTAAGGGGACTGGAAACACCATATATTTT
TRBD2 | TRBJ2-7 | TRBV20-1 | medium-sized | CSARPASGTYEQYF | TGCAGTGCTAGGCCCGCTAGCGGGACTTACGAGCAGTACTTC
- | TRBJ2-1 | TRBV20-1 | many | CSWMGGSSYNEQFF | TGCAGTTGGATGGGGGGTTCCTCCTACAATGAGCAGTTCTTC
- | TRBJ2-1 | TRBV6-2/TRBV6-3 | medium-sized | CASSEIRSNEQFF | TGTGCCAGCAGCGAGATCAGATCGAACGAGCAGTTCTTC
- | TRBJ2-2 | TRBV9 | many | CASTKTANTGELFF | TGTGCCAGCACCAAGACAGCGAACACCGGGGAGCTGTTTTTT
- | TRBJ2-7 | TRBV18 | - | CASSSLPRGGLDTYEQYF | TGTGCCAGCTCTTCCCTTCCCAGGGGCGGCTTGGACACCTACGAGCAGTACTTC
- | TRBJ2-1 | TRBV7-2 | many | CASTKSGSYNEQFF | TGTGCCAGCACGAAAAGCGGATCCTACAATGAGCAGTTCTTC
- | TRBJ2-7 | TRBV28 | medium-sized | CASRDSLYEQYF | TGTGCCAGCCGGGACTCGTTGTACGAGCAGTACTTC
- | TRBJ2-5 | TRBV10-3 | many | CAISDRAETQYF | TGTGCCATCAGTGACCGGGCTGAGACCCAGTACTTC
- | TRBJ2-1 | TRBV9 | many | CASSVASSSYNEQFF | TGTGCCAGCAGCGTAGCGTCCTCTTCTTACAATGAGCAGTTCTTC
- | TRBJ2-1 | TRBV7-7 | many | CASSLGGGYNEQFF | TGTGCTAGCAGCTTAGGTGGTGGTTACAATGAGCAGTTCTTC
- | TRBJ2-1 | TRBV7-2 | few | CASGVRGYNEQFF | TGTGCCAGCGGAGTCAGGGGATACAATGAGCAGTTCTTC
TRBD2 | TRBJ2-1 | TRBV11-2 | many | CASSLNPGGQGEQFF | TGTGCCAGCAGCTTAAATCCGGGAGGGCAGGGTGAGCAGTTCTTC
TRBD1 | TRBJ1-2 | TRBV29-1 | many | CSVAPTGYGYTF | TGCAGCGTTGCCCCGACAGGGTATGGCTACACCTTC
- | TRBJ1-6 | TRBV18 | many | CASSPIQGPDSPLHF | TGTGCCAGCTCACCGATACAGGGTCCCGATTCACCCCTCCACTTT
- | TRBJ2-3 | TRBV28 | few | CASSFGRGGTDTQYF | TGTGCCAGCAGTTTTGGCAGGGGGGGCACAGATACGCAGTATTTT
TRBD2 | TRBJ2-7 | TRBV3-1 | few | CASSHGRGVSYEQCF | TGTGCCAGCAGCCATGGACGGGGGGTTTCCTACGAGCAGTGCTTC
- | TRBJ2-5 | TRBV5-1 | many | CASSLARQETQYF | TGCGCCAGCAGCTTGGCCAGGCAAGAGACCCAGTACTTC
- | TRBJ2-7 | TRBV9 | many | CASSVETGPTYEQYF | TGTGCCAGCAGCGTAGAGACGGGACCAACCTACGAGCAGTACTTC
TRBD1 | TRBJ1-1 | TRBV14 | medium-sized | CASSRTLTGGRIGAFF | TGTGCCAGCAGCCGAACTTTGACAGGGGGCCGAATTGGGGCTTTCTTT
- | TRBJ2-2 | TRBV5-1 | - | CASNSDSNTGELVF | TGCGCCAGCAACTCCGACAGCAACACCGGGGAGCTGGTTTTT
- | TRBJ2-1 | TRBV7-3 | many | CASSPGSWSTYNEQFF | TGTGCCAGCAGCCCAGGGTCCTGGTCGACCTACAATGAGCAGTTCTTC
- | TRBJ2-6 | TRBV5-1 | - | CASSPWAPGSGANVLTF | TGCGCCAGCAGCCCCTGGGCCCCGGGCTCTGGGGCCAACGTCCTGACTTTC
- | TRBJ2-7 | TRBV7-2 | many | CASSSGPYEQYF | TGTGCCAGCAGCTCCGGACCCTACGAGCAGTACTTC
TRBD2 | TRBJ2-5 | TRBV29-1 | many | CSVEVWKLAGVRETQYF | TGCAGCGTTGAAGTTTGGAAGTTAGCGGGAGTACGAGAGACCCAGTACTTC